One sample yielded the 31 T cell receptor beta chains listed below, sequenced in a study of naive and memory T cell subsets listed by TCRdb under 2017. Receptor libraries were prepared by UMI-ligation and nested PCR. Sequencer: Illumina MiSeq. To cover both TRBC1 and TRBC2, the beta constant-region primer consisted of an equimolar mix of two oligonucleotides. The public reads were reanalyzed by TCRdb: fastp trimming at Q25, MiXCR alignment, in-frame beta chains only. Each CDR3 protein appears once, grouped with its most common genes and DNA. The sample includes 100,000 or so distinct CDR3 sequences, with around 7% observed a single time. The ten largest account for roughly 1.6% of the sample. The sample was central memory CD4+ T cells from blood. The sample's cell subset or site, from its label and the paper: central memory, CD45RA- CD27+. The receptor set was obtained from a human donor in good health.

This clonotype was detected many times. V gene TRBV6-1 combines with J gene TRBJ2-7; tentative D call: TRBD2 (5 bases). V lost 10 bases to trimming and J lost 0 bases, with 25 bases between them. CDR1 is MNHNS and CDR2 is SASEGT in the germline V gene. The CDR3 sequence is 17 residues long. CDR3 bases: TGTGCCACCCAGCGGAACTTCGGTACGGGTAGCTCCTACGAGCAGTACTTC. Translation gives CATQRNFGTGSSYEQYF.

The chain employs TRBV2 and TRBJ2-3, with 9 positions matching TRBD2. The CDR3 is made up of 14 amino acids. CDR1 and CDR2 (germline): SNHLY, FYNNEI. Trimming removed 8 bases from V and 2 bases from J; junction bases left unmatched: 5. The CDR3 here is CASGRTSVTDTQYF. The CDR3 nucleotides are TGTGCCAGCGGGCGGACTAGCGTCACAGATACGCAGTATTTT.

This clonotype was recorded many times. The chain joins TRBV20-1 to TRBJ2-2, with a possible D match to TRBD1 (6 bases). The CDR3 is made up of 13 amino acids. V gave up 0 bases and J gave up 6 bases, with 8 bases separating them. The V gene's germline CDR1 is DFQATT and CDR2 SNEGSKA (reference sequence). CDR3 residues: CSARDYRAGELFF. The CDR3 DNA is TGCAGTGCTAGAGACTACAGGGCCGGGGAGCTGTTTTTT.

Here the CDR3 reads CASSGLQGVQPQHF. CDR3 nucleotide sequence: TGTGCCAGCAGTGGGCTACAGGGCGTACAGCCCCAGCATTTT. The chain employs TRBV2 and TRBJ1-5; possible D gene TRBD1, 6 bases. Germline V gene data show CDR1 as SNHLY and CDR2 as FYNNEI. The length of the CDR3 is 14 residues. Trimming took 4 bases from V and 7 from J, leaving 14 bases between them.

This clonotype came up many times. The J gene is TRBJ2-7, the V gene TRBV20-1; perhaps TRBD1 as D (6 bases). V was cut by 5 bases and J by 3 bases, with 14 bases left in between. The CDR3 is 13 amino acids. The germline V gene has CDR1 DFQATT and CDR2 SNEGSKA (reference sequence). The CDR3 loop reads CSAQTDRFYEQYF. The CDR3 nucleotides read TGCAGTGCTCAAACCGACAGGTTCTACGAGCAGTACTTC.

Many counts were recorded for this clonotype. V is TRBV7-6 and J is TRBJ1-4; no clear D. V lost 5 bases and J 3 bases, leaving 4 bases between the germline ends. CDR1 SGHVS and CDR2 FNYEAQ come from the germline V gene. The CDR3 length is 12 residues. CDR3 DNA: TGTGCCAGCAGCCTTCCTAATGAAAAACTGTTTTTT. This sequence encodes CASSLPNEKLFF.

This clonotype was recorded many times. The rearrangement joins TRBV7-8 to TRBJ2-2; D perhaps matches TRBD2 (5 bases). The CDR3 is 16 amino acids. The ends were cut back, 1 base at V and 7 bases at J, with 16 bases in the middle. Germline V gene sequence: CDR1 SGHVS, CDR2 FQNEAQ. The CDR3 spells CASSLVLRDTVGELFF. DNA for the CDR3: TGTGCCAGCAGCTTAGTTCTCCGGGATACGGTCGGGGAGCTGTTTTTT.

This clonotype was observed at least ten times. This chain links TRBV20-1 with TRBJ2-1, with 12 bases identical to TRBD2. The V gene end was trimmed by 0 bases and the J gene end by 6 bases; junction bases not matched to a gene: 3. The CDR3 length is 15 residues. Germline V CDR1 and CDR2: DFQATT, SNEGSKA (reference sequence). The CDR3 DNA follows: TGCAGTGCTAGAGAGCCGACTAGCGGGGGCAATGAGCAGTTCTTC. Protein: CSAREPTSGGNEQFF.

V gene TRBV3-1 combines with J gene TRBJ1-5; D is ambiguous. Germline CDR1 is LGHDT and CDR2 is YNNKEL (reference sequence). V shed 2 bases and J shed 4 bases, with 3 bases lying between them. This CDR3 spans 12 amino acids. CDR3 sequence: CASSQKNQPQHF. The CDR3 coding sequence is TGTGCCAGCAGCCAAAAGAATCAGCCCCAGCATTTT.

This clonotype was recorded many times. V gene TRBV2 combines with J gene TRBJ2-7; 7 bases agree with TRBD2. This CDR3 has 13 amino acids. Germline CDR1 reads SNHLY; CDR2 reads FYNNEI. Trimming cost V 7 bases and J 2 bases; bases outside gene matches: 5. CDR3 region: CASKTGGTYEQYF. CDR3 nucleotide sequence: TGTGCCAGCAAAACCGGGGGGACCTACGAGCAGTACTTC.

The chain employs TRBV5-5 and TRBJ2-7; D is ambiguous. Trimming removed 2 bases at V and 3 bases at J, with 9 bases between. Germline values: CDR1 SGHKS, CDR2 YYEKEE (reference sequence). CDR3 length: 13 residues. As DNA, the CDR3 is TGTGCCAGCAGCTTTCCGGGTGGCTACGAGCAGTACTTC. It translates to CASSFPGGYEQYF.

This clonotype occurred a few times. The gene calls are TRBV20-1 and TRBJ2-7, with TRBD1 as a possible D gene (5 bases). Per the germline V gene, CDR1 is DFQATT and CDR2 is SNEGSKA (reference sequence). Trimming left V 6 bases short and J 7 bases short, with 19 bases between. The CDR3 length is 13 residues. CDR3 bases: TGCAGTGCCTCCCAACAGGTTTTGGGGGAGCAGTACTTC. The encoded protein is CSASQQVLGEQYF.

The V gene is TRBV5-1, the J gene TRBJ2-2, with 8 bases fitting TRBD2. This CDR3 region has 15 residues. Germline lookup yields CDR1 SGHRS and CDR2 YFSETQ. After removal of 2 bases from V and 1 base from J, the junction contained 1 base not matched to a gene. CDR3: CASSFSGKNTGELFF. CDR3 coding DNA: TGCGCCAGCAGCTTTAGCGGGAAGAACACCGGGGAGCTGTTTTTT.

This clonotype was counted ten times or more. V and J are TRBV14 and TRBJ2-6; D is unclear. This CDR3 has 16 residues. Germline values: CDR1 SGHDN, CDR2 FVKESK. With 3 bases removed from V and 4 bases from J, the gap between germline ends came to 13 bases. DNA of the CDR3: TGTGCCAGCAGCCAGGGTCGACGGGCAGGGGCCAACGTCCTGACTTTC. This codes for CASSQGRRAGANVLTF.

The rearrangement links TRBV29-1 to TRBJ2-2; D is uncertain. CDR1 and CDR2 from the germline V gene are SQVTM and ANQGSEA. Between the trimmed V and J ends, which lost 7 bases and 7 bases, there was a span of 16 bases. The CDR3 loop spans 13 amino acids. The CDR3 is CSALPSAIGELFF. In DNA form, the CDR3 reads TGCAGCGCCCTGCCTAGTGCGATCGGGGAGCTGTTTTTT.

This clonotype was picked up a small number of times. V is TRBV7-2 and J is TRBJ2-5; 10 nucleotides agree with TRBD2. V lost 1 base, J lost 3 bases, and 5 bases stayed unmatched. CDR1 and CDR2 (germline): SGHTA, FQGNSA. The CDR3 is 16 amino acids. Here the CDR3 DNA reads TGTGCCAGCAGCTTAGGAGAACTAGCGGGGAAAGAGACCCAGTACTTC. Its translation is CASSLGELAGKETQYF.

This clonotype was counted ten times or more. This chain joins TRBV7-6 and TRBJ2-6; 10 bases fit TRBD2. After removal of 5 bases from V and 0 bases from J, the junction contained 10 bases not matched to a gene. Germline CDR1 SGHVS, CDR2 FNYEAQ. This CDR3 has 19 amino acids. CDR3 in DNA: TGTGCCAGCAGCCCCCGGACTAGCGGAGTCATCTCTGGGGCCAACGTCCTGACTTTC. This codes for CASSPRTSGVISGANVLTF.

The rearrangement uses TRBV30 and TRBJ1-5; 8 bases map to TRBD1. This CDR3 has 15 amino acids. With V trimmed by 0 bases and J by 9 bases, 10 bases remained unmatched. Germline V lookup: CDR1 GTSNPN, CDR2 SVGIG (reference sequence). CDR3 in DNA: TGTGCCTGGAGTGTCCCAGGACAGGGTGGCCGGCCCCAGCATTTT. Its translation is CAWSVPGQGGRPQHF.

This clonotype was detected many times. J is TRBJ1-1 and V is TRBV20-1; TRBD1 might be the D (5 bases). CDR3 size: 11 residues. Trimming took off 5 bases at V and 6 bases at J, with 10 bases between the two ends. Germline V CDR1 and CDR2: DFQATT, SNEGSKA (reference sequence). CDR3 protein: CSAGGWAEAFF. The CDR3 DNA is TGCAGTGCTGGGGGGTGGGCTGAAGCTTTCTTT.

The sample holds a few counts of this clonotype. The chain recombines TRBV29-1 with TRBJ2-7; D may be TRBD1 or TRBD2 (5 bases each). This CDR3 spans 12 amino acids. The V end lost 7 bases, the J end lost 2 bases, and 12 bases lay between the germline ends. Germline CDR1 SQVTM, CDR2 ANQGSEA. The CDR3 here is CSAASGPYEQYF. Written as DNA, the CDR3 is TGCAGCGCCGCTTCGGGGCCCTACGAGCAGTACTTC.

This clonotype was found many times. CDR3 in amino acids: CASTPGLAGGGETQYF. CDR3 coding DNA: TGTGCCAGCACTCCGGGACTAGCGGGAGGGGGCGAGACCCAGTACTTC. The genes are TRBV12-3 or TRBV12-4 and TRBJ2-5; 16 nucleotides line up with TRBD2. This CDR3 is built from 16 residues. The V and J ends lost 7 bases and 5 bases, in that order; junction bases with no gene match: 7.

This clonotype turned up a few times. Its ends do not fully match the called genes, so a read error is possible. This chain links TRBV28 with TRBJ1-4; tentative D call: TRBD1 (5 bases). This CDR3 is 14 amino acids long. CDR1 is MDHEN, CDR2 SYDVKM, per germline. As DNA, the CDR3 is TGTGCCAGCAGTTTAAGTTGGAAGGGGAGATACCTAAATTTT. Residues: CASSLSWKGRYLNF.

The V gene is TRBV12-3 or TRBV12-4, the J gene TRBJ2-3, with a possible D match to TRBD1 (6 bases). Trimming removed 3 bases from V and 3 bases from J, with 10 bases in between. CDR3 size: 14 residues. Written as DNA, the CDR3 is TGTGCCAGCAGTTTGTACCAGGGGACAGATACGCAGTATTTT. It encodes CASSLYQGTDTQYF.

In this sample, this clonotype turned up many times. The chain carries TRBV29-1 and TRBJ1-2; D perhaps matches TRBD1 (5 bases). Deletions cut 1 base from V and 1 base from J, with 16 bases between. The CDR3 covers 16 residues. CDR1 is SQVTM and CDR2 is ANQGSEA in the germline V gene. CDR3 loop: CSVEGRGQGYNYGYTF. The CDR3 bases are TGCAGCGTTGAAGGGAGGGGCCAGGGTTATAACTATGGCTACACCTTC.

This clonotype appeared many times. The chain recombines TRBV7-8 with TRBJ1-1; perhaps TRBD1 as D (5 bases). The ends were cut back, 1 base at V and 6 bases at J, with 12 bases in the middle. CDR3 length: 14 residues. Germline CDR1 and CDR2: SGHVS and FQNEAQ. The CDR3 is CASSLVIMGAEAFF. CDR3 nucleotides: TGTGCCAGCAGCTTAGTAATTATGGGGGCTGAAGCTTTCTTT.

This clonotype was picked up many times. CDR3: CASSGVMSNQPQHF. The CDR3 DNA sequence: TGTGCCAGCTCAGGGGTAATGAGCAATCAGCCCCAGCATTTT. The chain uses TRBV2 and TRBJ1-5, with D perhaps matching TRBD1 (6 bases). Germline CDR1 reads SNHLY; CDR2 reads FYNNEI. V dropped 8 bases and J dropped 1 base, with 12 bases sitting between them. The CDR3 totals 14 residues.

In its sample, this clonotype was seen many times. The chain recombines TRBV25-1 with TRBJ1-4; D uncertain. Trimming stripped 2 bases from V and 7 bases from J, with 14 bases between. This CDR3 has 15 residues. Per the germline V gene, CDR1 is MGHDK and CDR2 is SYGVNS. The CDR3 loop is CASSEGWTSGEKLFF. The DNA for the CDR3 is TGTGCCAGCAGTGAAGGGTGGACCTCGGGTGAAAAACTGTTTTTT.

This clonotype was seen ten or more times. The chain recombines TRBV7-6 with TRBJ1-3, with D unclear. The V end was cut by 0 bases, the J end by 0 bases, with 9 bases between. Germline assignment: CDR1 SGHVS and CDR2 FNYEAQ. The CDR3 runs to 16 residues. The CDR3 DNA sequence: TGTGCCAGCAGCTTAGCGGGGTCGAGCTCTGGAAACACCATATATTTT. It encodes CASSLAGSSSGNTIYF.

This clonotype appeared many times. The genes are TRBV7-2 and TRBJ2-1; TRBD2 agrees at 11 bases. The CDR3 spans 15 residues. The V segment lost 1 base and the J segment 9 bases; nucleotides outside the gene matches: 5. Germline values: CDR1 SGHTA, CDR2 FQGNSA. CDR3 amino acids: CASSLDGLAGGEQFF. The CDR3 region has the DNA TGTGCCAGCAGCTTAGATGGGCTAGCGGGAGGTGAGCAGTTCTTC.

V usage is TRBV20-1 and J usage is TRBJ2-7; 7 nucleotides line up with TRBD2. J lost 6 bases, V lost 3 bases, and 11 bases had no gene match. The length of the CDR3 is 14 residues. Germline values: CDR1 DFQATT, CDR2 SNEGSKA (reference sequence). CDR3: CSASLVAGRREQYF. The CDR3 nucleotides read TGCAGTGCTAGTTTGGTAGCCGGGAGGCGCGAGCAGTACTTC.

This clonotype has a count of ten or more. The chain couples TRBV7-2 to TRBJ1-5; unclear D gene. The CDR3 has 16 residues. CDR1 and CDR2 (germline): SGHTA, FQGNSA. The V and J ends lost 0 bases and 4 bases respectively, with 13 bases between them. The CDR3 sequence is CASSLARQAPNQPQHF. CDR3 sequence (DNA): TGTGCCAGCAGCTTAGCGCGGCAGGCCCCAAATCAGCCCCAGCATTTT.